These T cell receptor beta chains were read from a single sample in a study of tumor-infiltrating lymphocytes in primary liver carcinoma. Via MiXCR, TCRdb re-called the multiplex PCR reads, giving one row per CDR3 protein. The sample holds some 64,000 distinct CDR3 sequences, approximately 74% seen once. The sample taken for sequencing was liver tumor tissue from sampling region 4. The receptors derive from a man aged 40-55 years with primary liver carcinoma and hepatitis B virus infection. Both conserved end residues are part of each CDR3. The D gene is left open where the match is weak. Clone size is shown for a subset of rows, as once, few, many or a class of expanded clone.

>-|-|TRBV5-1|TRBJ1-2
CASRSGHGAPGYTF
TGCGCCAGCAGGTCGGGACATGGGGCGCCCGGCTACACCTTC
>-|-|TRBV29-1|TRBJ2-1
CSVHDSEQLF
TGCAGCGTTCATGACAGCGAGCAGCTCTTC
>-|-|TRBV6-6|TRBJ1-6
CASSYSPGAYSSPLHF
TGTGCAAGCAGTTACTCACCCGGCGCCTATAGTTCACCCCTCCACTTT
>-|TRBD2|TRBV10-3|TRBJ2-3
CAISRDYQWGTDKQYF
TGTGCCATCAGCCGGGACTACCAATGGGGCACGGATAAGCAGTATTTT
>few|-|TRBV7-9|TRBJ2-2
CASSPVGGFGELFF
TGTGCCAGCAGCCCAGTGGGGGGCTTCGGGGAGCTGTTTTTT
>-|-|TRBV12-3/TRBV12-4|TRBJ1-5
CASSPAAQANQSHHF
TGTGCCAGCAGCCCCGCAGCGCAGGCTAACCAGTCCCATCATTTT
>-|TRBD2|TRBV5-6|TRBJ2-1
CANNLVASGRTYNEQFF
TGTGCCAACAACTTGGTGGCTAGCGGCAGAACCTACAATGAGCAGTTCTTC
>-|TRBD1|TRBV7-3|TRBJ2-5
CASSNTGGTETQYF
TGTGCCAGCAGCAATACAGGGGGAACAGAGACCCAGTACTTC
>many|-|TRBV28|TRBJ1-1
CASRLSKATTEAFF
TGTGCCAGCAGACTCTCGAAAGCGACGACTGAAGCTTTCTTT
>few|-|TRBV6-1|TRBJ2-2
CASSGLAIAGELFF
TGTGCCAGCAGTGGGTTAGCGATCGCCGGGGAGCTGTTTTTT
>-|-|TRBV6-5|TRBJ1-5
CARSSLTDLGGNQPQHF
TGTGCCAGGAGTTCCTTGACAGACCTGGGGGGCAATCAGCCCCAACATTTT
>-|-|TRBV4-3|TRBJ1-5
CASSQVVSNQPQHF
TGCGCCAGCAGCCAAGTCGTATCTAATCAGCCCCAGCATTTT
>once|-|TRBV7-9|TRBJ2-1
CVSSESLSENNEQFF
TGTGTTAGCAGTGAGAGTTTATCCGAAAACAATGAGCAGTTCTTC
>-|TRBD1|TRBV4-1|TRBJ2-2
CASSLRQGEAGELFF
TGCGCCAGCAGCCTGAGACAGGGAGAAGCCGGGGAGCTGTTTTTT
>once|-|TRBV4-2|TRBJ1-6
CASSQDDSSSPLHF
TGTGCCAGCAGCCAAGATGACAGCTCTTCACCGCTCCACTTT
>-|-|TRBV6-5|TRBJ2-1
CASSYRTATYNEQFF
TGTGCCAGCAGTTACCGGACTGCTACCTACAATGAGCAGTTCTTC
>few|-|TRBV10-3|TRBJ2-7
CATSEGSGQYF
TGTGCCACGTCCGAGGGAAGCGGGCAGTACTTC